The following is a T cell receptor (beta chain) sequence with its context. Antigen: not known. With a much larger clone just one base away, this may be a read error. This CDR3 is missing its conserved last phenylalanine or tryptophan, likely due to a read error. Naive CD4+ cells had CD25+ Tregs removed. The V and J ends lost 0 bases and 2 bases, in that order; junction bases with no gene match: 8. Germline CDR1 reads SGDLS; CDR2 reads YYNGEE. CDR3 length equals 17 residues. Study results and limitations: Tumor memory CD4+ T cell TCR gene usage clustered with blood and lymph node memory CD4+ cells and lymph node naive CD4+ cells.

Semi-nested PCR with Nested Universal Primer A followed constant-region reverse priming of full-length variable regions. In TCRdb, the 5' RACE reads were re-called with MiXCR into one record per CDR3 protein. The profile shows tens of thousands of distinct CDR3 sequences, roughly 30% of them singletons. The chain couples TRBV9 to TRBJ1-2; TRBD1 aligns across 9 bases. This TCR came from a female donor with breast cancer. The specimen sequenced was naive CD4+ T cells sorted from blood. Indicated subset: naive CD4+ T cells, CD4+CD45RA+CD25-. CDR3 sequence: CASSVDGGTGRNYGYTL. The CDR3 DNA sequence: TGTGCCAGCAGCGTAGATGGTGGGACAGGGAGGAACTATGGCTACACCTTG.